The 26 T cell receptor beta chains below come from one sample, sequenced in a study of molecular identifiers for immune sequencing clone quantification. A single record per CDR3 protein comes from TCRdb applying MiXCR to the PCR reads. Of 460,000 or so distinct CDR3 sequences listed, over 20% were seen once; the top ten hold roughly 0.81%. Sequencing input: naive CD8+ T cells from blood, with Jurkat cell RNA spiked in. Subset defined: FACS-sorted CD8+CD4-CCR7+CD45RA+ naive T cells. Receptors were obtained from a human donor in good health. Some libraries in this study had Jurkat cell RNA spiked in.

Of note for this clonotype: A read error may be the cause here, since a much bigger clone is one base away. The rearrangement uses TRBV4-1 and TRBJ1-1; 8 bases are a match to TRBD1. The CDR3 runs to 16 residues. The J segment lost 0 bases and the V segment lost 8 bases, leaving 11 bases of the junction unmatched. The V gene's germline CDR1 is MGHRA and CDR2 YSYEKL. The CDR3 here is CASGQGTRMVNTEAFF. In DNA form, the CDR3 reads TGCGCCAGCGGACAGGGAACCCGTATGGTGAACACTGAAGCTTTCTTT.

This clonotype has just a few counts. The rearrangement uses TRBV6-5 and TRBJ2-7; the D is unclear. V lost 6 bases and J 0 bases, leaving 15 bases between the germline ends. Germline V gives CDR1 MNHEY, CDR2 SVGAGI. The CDR3 has 15 residues. The CDR3 coding sequence is TGTGCCAGCAGGACGGGTCCTCTACCCTCCTACGAGCAGTACTTC. This codes for CASRTGPLPSYEQYF.

A word on this clonotype: A much larger clonotype is one base distant, so this may be a read error. This sequence joins TRBV20-1 and TRBJ1-3; 7 nucleotides line up with TRBD1. CDR1 DFQATT and CDR2 SNEGSKA come from the germline V gene (reference sequence). CDR3 size: 14 residues. The CDR3 region is CNARTGEAGNTIYF. The DNA of the CDR3 is TGCAATGCTAGAACAGGGGAGGCTGGAAACACCATATATTTT.

Comment on this clonotype: This may come from a read error, since a much larger clone is one base off. The chain combines TRBV29-1 with TRBJ2-2; 8 nucleotides match TRBD1. CDR1 SQVTM and CDR2 ANQGSEA come from the germline V gene. The trim removed 4 bases at V and 6 bases at J, leaving 4 bases unmatched. The CDR3 has 13 residues. The CDR3 sequence is CSVGAGGPGELFF. CDR3 nucleotides: TGCAGCGTTGGGGCAGGGGGCCCCGGGGAGCTGTTTTTT.

This clonotype was seen repeatedly, ten times or more. CDR3 residues: CASSETGVEQYF. The CDR3 nucleotides are TGTGCCAGCAGCGAGACAGGGGTCGAGCAGTACTTC. The chain couples TRBV9 to TRBJ2-7, with 8 bases lining up with TRBD1. The V gene end was trimmed by 3 bases and the J gene end by 6 bases; junction bases not matched to a gene: 2. This CDR3 spans 12 amino acids. Germline-derived CDR1 and CDR2 are SGDLS and YYNGEE.

This clonotype was seen repeatedly, ten times or more. The genes are TRBV5-6 and TRBJ2-7, with 12 bases that match TRBD2. This CDR3 comprises 14 residues. The germline V gene has CDR1 SGHDT and CDR2 YYEEEE. After removal of 3 bases from V and 3 bases from J, the junction contained 1 base not matched to a gene. For the CDR3, the DNA is TGTGCCAGCAGCTCGACTAGCGGGAGCTACGAGCAGTACTTC. Protein: CASSSTSGSYEQYF.

This clonotype was counted a few times. The J gene is TRBJ2-7, the V gene TRBV11-3; 9 bases align to TRBD2. V lost 0 bases, J lost 2 bases, and 2 bases stayed unmatched. Germline V gives CDR1 SGHNT, CDR2 YENEEA. This CDR3 is 15 amino acids long. Written as DNA, the CDR3 is TGTGCCAGCAGCTTAGATCCTAGCGGGGCCTACGAGCAGTACTTC. Protein product: CASSLDPSGAYEQYF.

The chain combines TRBV19 with TRBJ1-4, with D perhaps matching TRBD1 (5 bases). V lost 7 bases to trimming and J lost 7 bases, with 16 bases between them. This CDR3 has 14 amino acids. Germline values: CDR1 LNHDA, CDR2 SQIVND (reference sequence). CDR3 residues: CASTDGTFPEKLFF. The CDR3 DNA sequence: TGTGCCAGTACTGATGGGACCTTCCCTGAAAAACTGTTTTTT.

The V and J genes are TRBV4-1 and TRBJ2-1, with D maybe TRBD2 (5 bases). Germline assignment: CDR1 MGHRA and CDR2 YSYEKL. Between the trimmed V and J ends, which lost 0 bases and 1 base, there was a span of 10 bases. CDR3 size: 16 residues. CDR3: CASSQESGQSYNEQFF. CDR3 sequence (DNA): TGCGCCAGCAGCCAAGAGAGCGGCCAATCCTACAATGAGCAGTTCTTC.

This chain connects TRBV13 to TRBJ2-2; 8 bases align to TRBD2. This CDR3 spans 16 amino acids. With V trimmed by 2 bases and J by 7 bases, 9 bases remained unmatched. Germline V lookup: CDR1 PRHDT, CDR2 FYEKMQ (reference sequence). The CDR3 DNA reads as TGTGCCAGCAGCTTACACGAGCGGGAGATGGGCGGGGAGCTGTTTTTT. Protein: CASSLHEREMGGELFF.

This clonotype showed up just a few times. V is TRBV10-3 and J is TRBJ1-1; no firm D call. The germline gives CDR1 ENHRY, CDR2 SYGVKD. The CDR3 has 16 amino acids. Trimming shortened V by 6 bases and J by 1 base, and 18 bases separated the two germline ends. This chain's CDR3 is CAISPDGPRGNTEAFF. The CDR3 DNA reads TGTGCCATCAGCCCAGACGGGCCCCGGGGGAACACTGAAGCTTTCTTT.

Concerning this clonotype itself: An end of the junction differs from the germline gene, which may be a read error. The V call is TRBV27, the J call TRBJ1-1; D is undetermined. Germline assignment: CDR1 MNHEY and CDR2 SMNVEV (reference sequence). The CDR3 is 13 amino acids. The CDR3 DNA is TGTGCCAGCAGTTTCGGTGAGAACACTGAAGCTCTCTTT. This gives the protein CASSFGENTEALF.

Only a few counts were recorded for this clonotype. The genes are TRBV7-2 and TRBJ2-1, with 7 nucleotides matching TRBD2. CDR1 is SGHTA and CDR2 is FQGNSA in the germline V gene. The CDR3 extends over 14 amino acids. The CDR3 DNA follows: TGTGCAGGAAGGGCCGGGGGGACGGGGAATGAGCAGTTCTTC. Its translation: CAGRAGGTGNEQFF.

This clonotype has ten or more counts. V usage is TRBV6-5 and J usage is TRBJ1-1; weak D call: TRBD1 (5 bases). V lost 6 bases and J 1 base, leaving 12 bases between the germline ends. The CDR3 runs to 14 residues. Germline values: CDR1 MNHEY, CDR2 SVGAGI. CDR3 sequence (DNA): TGTGCCAGCAGCGAAGTAGGACAGAACACTGAAGCTTTCTTT. Protein sequence: CASSEVGQNTEAFF.

This clonotype was counted between two and nine times. The V and J genes are TRBV6-2 or TRBV6-3 and TRBJ2-3; TRBD2 aligns across 11 bases. V lost 8 bases, J lost 2 bases, and 6 bases stayed unmatched. From germline, CDR1 is MNHEY and CDR2 SVGEGT. The CDR3 is made up of 15 amino acids. The CDR3 region has the DNA TGTGCCAGCTGTAGCGGGGGGGTGTACACAGATACGCAGTATTTT. Translation: CASCSGGVYTDTQYF.

For this clonotype: This may come from a read error, since a much larger clone is one base off. The chain joins TRBV5-3 to TRBJ2-7, with a tentative D call TRBD1 (5 bases). TRBV5-3 belongs to the ORF category, with a function that is uncertain. CDR3 length: 17 amino acids. The DNA for the CDR3 is TGTGCCAGCAGCTTGGCCAGTGGTTTGGACATCGCCTACGAGCAGCACTTC. It is translated as CASSLASGLDIAYEQHF.

Many counts were recorded for this clonotype. The CDR3 sequence is CASSPRQVPSNSYGYTF. The CDR3 DNA reads as TGTGCCAGCAGCCCCCGACAGGTGCCGAGTAATTCCTATGGCTACACCTTC. The chain combines TRBV5-4 with TRBJ1-2, with D possibly TRBD1 on 6 matching bases. From germline, CDR1 is SGHNT and CDR2 YYREEE (reference sequence). This CDR3 has 17 amino acids. V shed 4 bases and J shed 4 bases, with 23 bases lying between them. Combining the CDR3 with reference TRBV5-4 and TRBJ1-2 gives the whole variable domain ETGVTQSPTHLIKTRGQQVTLRCSSQSGHNTVSWYQQALGQGPQFIFQYYREEENGRGNFPPRFSGLQFPNYSSELNVNALELDDSALYLCASSPRQVPSNSYGYTFGSGTRLTVV.

The chain recombines TRBV7-9 with TRBJ2-3; perhaps D is TRBD1 or TRBD2 (5 bases each). This CDR3 contains 16 residues. The germline V gene has CDR1 SEHNR and CDR2 FQNEAQ (reference sequence). V lost 7 bases and J 5 bases, leaving 22 bases between the germline ends. The CDR3 loop reads CASIELGAAFLDTQYF. For the CDR3, the DNA is TGTGCCAGCATTGAGCTCGGGGCAGCCTTTTTAGATACGCAGTATTTT.

This clonotype was observed a few times. This chain joins TRBV9 and TRBJ1-1; TRBD1 matches 9 bases. J lost 6 bases, V lost 2 bases, and 8 bases had no gene match. Germline assignment: CDR1 SGDLS and CDR2 YYNGEE. This CDR3 spans 15 amino acids. CDR3 nucleotide sequence: TGTGCCAGCAGCGTTTCCGGGACAGGGCCAGCTGAAGCTTTCTTT. This encodes CASSVSGTGPAEAFF.

This clonotype was recorded many times. The chain links TRBV12-3 or TRBV12-4 to TRBJ1-2, with 7 bases matching TRBD1. This CDR3 region has 15 residues. V lost 5 bases and J lost 4; bases outside the gene matches: 10. The CDR3 sequence: CASSPGEGATYGYTF. The CDR3 DNA reads TGTGCCAGCAGTCCGGGAGAGGGGGCTACCTATGGCTACACCTTC.

This chain links TRBV12-3 or TRBV12-4 with TRBJ2-2; TRBD1 might be the D (5 bases). The CDR3 is made up of 15 amino acids. Trimming pared 3 bases from V and 5 bases from J, leaving 13 bases between. As DNA, the CDR3 is TGTGCCAGCAGTTTTGTGGGGCTTGGGACCGGGGAGCTGTTTTTT. Translated, it gives CASSFVGLGTGELFF.

The genes are TRBV11-2 and TRBJ2-1, with D perhaps matching TRBD2 (5 bases). Trimming cost V 5 bases and J 0 bases, with 14 bases left between them. This CDR3 has 16 residues. Germline V gene lookup returns CDR1 SGHAT and CDR2 FQNNGV. The CDR3: CASSPRAGGSYNEQFF. The CDR3, as DNA: TGTGCCAGCAGCCCAAGGGCGGGCGGCTCCTACAATGAGCAGTTCTTC.

V is TRBV7-2 and J is TRBJ1-1; tentative D call: TRBD1 (6 bases). The CDR3 consists of 16 residues. V lost 4 bases and J lost 0, with 15 bases in between. Germline V gene sequence: CDR1 SGHTA, CDR2 FQGNSA. The CDR3 loop is CASSSWTEPMNTEAFF. The CDR3 nucleotides read TGTGCCAGCAGCTCCTGGACAGAGCCTATGAACACTGAAGCTTTCTTT.

This clonotype was detected many times. The chain couples TRBV28 to TRBJ2-7, with D perhaps TRBD1 (6 bases). CDR1 and CDR2 (germline): MDHEN, SYDVKM. The CDR3 consists of 15 residues. Trimming took off 3 bases at V and 3 bases at J, with 15 bases between the two ends. CDR3 bases: TGTGCCAGCAGTTTCCGGGGACACCTTTACTACGAGCAGTACTTC. Its protein is CASSFRGHLYYEQYF. Variable domain in full (rest from reference TRBV28 and TRBJ2-7): DVKVTQSSRYLVKRTGEKVFLECVQDMDHENMFWYRQDPGLGLRLIYFSYDVKMKEKGDIPEGYSVSREKKERFSLILESASTNQTSMYLCASSFRGHLYYEQYFGPGTRLTVT.

This clonotype appeared many times. The chain recombines TRBV5-1 with TRBJ2-5; D assignment may be TRBD1 or TRBD2 (5 bases each). In germline, CDR1 is SGHRS, CDR2 YFSETQ. The germline V and J ends were trimmed by 0 bases and 3 bases, with 9 bases remaining between them. The CDR3 is 14 residues long. DNA for the CDR3: TGCGCCAGCAGCTTGGTGGGGGATGAAGAGACCCAGTACTTC. Translated: CASSLVGDEETQYF.

A remark on this clonotype: A much larger clone differs by one base, so this may be a read error. The gene calls are TRBV7-9 and TRBJ2-7; 7 bases map to TRBD1. Looked up from germline, CDR1 is SEHNR and CDR2 is FQNEAQ (reference sequence). This CDR3 is built from 13 residues. CDR3 sequence reads: CVSSLGQGVEQYF. The CDR3 DNA sequence: TGTGTCAGCAGCTTAGGGCAGGGGGTAGAGCAGTACTTC.